The TCR beta chain under discussion was sequenced for a study of Ad26.COV2.S vaccination and SARS-CoV-2 variants. The overall study: Participants got Ad26.COV2.S intramuscularly, once or twice 56 days apart.

Only in-frame clones appear in the TCRdb table, and some are missing; sequencing was by immunoSEQ multiplex PCR. The sample contains 410,000 or so clones, around 90% of which appear only once. The CDR3 is made up of 16 amino acids. V was clipped by 0 bases and J by 3 bases; unmatched bases: 6. Germline V gene sequence: CDR1 MGHRA, CDR2 YSYEKL. Treatment denoted: 15 to 20 received Ad26.COV2.S at low or high dose, single or two shots; 5 received placebo; per-sample allocation not given. All samples were drawn on day 63, counting from the first vaccine or placebo injection. This receptor was obtained from a person between 18 and 59 years old who received the Ad26.COV2.S COVID-19 vaccine or a placebo. The sequencing here drew on peripheral blood, taken in a trial of Ad26.COV2.S vaccine versus placebo. The chain links TRBV4-1 to TRBJ2-7; 9 bases agree with TRBD2. CDR3 residues: CASSQESSGTHYEQYF. CDR3 DNA sequence: TGCGCCAGCAGCCAAGAATCTAGCGGGACCCACTACGAGCAGTACTTC.